Listed below are T cell receptor beta chains from one sample, sequenced in a study of identical twins. Via MiXCR, TCRdb re-called the 5' RACE reads, giving one row per CDR3 protein. Of under 250,000 distinct CDR3 sequences in the sample, 6% to 8.5% were seen once. These data also featured in a second study, about yellow fever vaccine responses in identical twins.

The specimen sequenced was CD8+ T cells sorted from blood. These receptors were collected from a young woman in good health. Each CDR3 is given with its conserved first and last residue. The order of the fields is D gene, clone size, V gene, J gene, CDR3 protein, CDR3 DNA. A D gene is named only where the DNA matches it firmly. Size tells how often a clone was seen (once, few, many) or the class of an expanded clone, and some rows leave it out.

TRBD1,-,TRBV7-9,TRBJ2-1,CASSPNRDRGIYNEQFF,TGTGCCAGCAGCCCAAACCGGGACAGGGGAATTTACAATGAGCAGTTCTTC
TRBD1,-,TRBV6-2/TRBV6-3,TRBJ2-2,CASSPTGVHTGELFF,TGTGCCAGCAGCCCGACAGGGGTCCACACCGGGGAGCTGTTTTTT
-,-,TRBV3-1,TRBJ2-3,CASSQGRTSTDTQYF,TGTGCCAGCAGCCAAGGTAGGACTAGCACAGATACGCAGTATTTT
TRBD1,many,TRBV24-1,TRBJ2-3,CATSDPRDRQDTDTQYF,TGTGCCACCAGTGATCCCCGGGACAGGCAAGACACAGATACGCAGTATTTT
-,many,TRBV12-3/TRBV12-4,TRBJ2-2,CASSSIWGTGELFF,TGTGCCAGCAGTAGTATCTGGGGAACCGGGGAGCTGTTTTTT
TRBD2,-,TRBV20-1,TRBJ2-3,CSARDWTSGRVSPDTQYF,TGCAGTGCTAGAGATTGGACTAGCGGGAGAGTTTCCCCAGATACGCAGTATTTT
-,few,TRBV29-1,TRBJ2-7,CSVVRGDFYEQYF,TGCAGCGTCGTCCGCGGGGACTTCTACGAGCAGTACTTC
TRBD1,-,TRBV29-1,TRBJ2-7,CSVEVAGGYEQYF,TGCAGCGTTGAAGTGGCAGGGGGCTACGAGCAGTACTTC
-,few,TRBV2,TRBJ2-3,CASSDSTFTTDTQYF,TGTGCCAGCAGTGACTCGACTTTCACGACAGATACGCAGTATTTT
TRBD2,few,TRBV7-6,TRBJ2-3,CASSLALAGGSDTQYF,TGTGCCAGCAGCTTAGCGCTAGCGGGAGGGTCAGATACGCAGTATTTT
TRBD1,many,TRBV7-8,TRBJ2-2,CASSYPTGDTGELFF,TGTGCCAGCAGCTACCCGACAGGGGACACCGGGGAGCTGTTTTTT
TRBD2,few,TRBV13,TRBJ2-3,CASSLGRGAGNTDTQYF,TGTGCCAGCAGCTTAGGCCGAGGAGCGGGAAACACAGATACGCAGTATTTT
-,-,TRBV7-2,TRBJ1-6,CASSLAPRLSPLHF,TGTGCCAGCAGCTTAGCCCCCCGGTTGTCACCCCTCCACTTT
-,-,TRBV14,TRBJ2-5,CASSQETFRETQYF,TGTGCCAGCAGCCAAGAGACGTTTCGGGAGACCCAGTACTTC
-,-,TRBV14,TRBJ1-6,CASSQGPSSSPLHF,TGTGCCAGCAGCCAAGGGCCCTCTTCGTCACCCCTCCACTTT
TRBD1,many,TRBV3-1,TRBJ2-7,CASSQDDRGEHEQYF,TGTGCCAGCAGCCAAGACGACAGGGGGGAGCACGAGCAGTACTTC
-,few,TRBV2,TRBJ1-6,CASSEGWTGRRNYNSPLHF,TGTGCCAGCAGTGAAGGATGGACGGGCCGAAGGAACTATAATTCACCCCTCCACTTT
TRBD1,-,TRBV6-5,TRBJ1-2,CASSYDTGGNYGYTF,TGTGCCAGCAGTTACGATACAGGGGGTAACTATGGCTACACCTTC
TRBD1,many,TRBV27,TRBJ1-5,CASSLSSRGFQPQHF,TGTGCCAGCAGTTTATCATCCAGGGGGTTTCAGCCCCAGCATTTT
TRBD1,-,TRBV7-9,TRBJ2-1,CASSRDRDRVPF,TGTGCCAGCAGCCGCGACCGGGACAGGGTCCCCTTC